A few counts support the clone carrying this T cell receptor beta chain. Both 60 Vbeta primers and 13 Jbeta primers went into the PCR. Using immunoSEQ multiplex PCR, the repertoire was profiled, and TCRdb retains in-frame clones only, with some absent. The sample shows around 100,000 clones, 50% to 70% of them seen only once. With V trimmed by 3 bases and J by 4 bases, 9 bases remained unmatched. Germline loops: CDR1 SGHRS, CDR2 YFSETQ. The CDR3 runs to 15 residues. The data originate from a study of cytomegalovirus exposure and HLA in healthy donors. Sequencing was done on a sample of PBMCs. The sequence was obtained from a human donor in good health. The V and J genes are TRBV5-1 and TRBJ2-5; 7 bases are shared with TRBD1. In DNA form, the CDR3 reads TGCGCCAGCAGCTCCAACACAGGGGTAGGAGAGACCCAGTACTTC. Residues: CASSSNTGVGETQYF.